These 19 T cell receptor beta chains originate from one sample sequenced in a study of vaccination effects on CD4 cells after COVID-19. Their antigens remain unidentified. Peptide-pool stimulation followed by sequencing identified expanded antigen-specific CD4+ clonotypes in the ViraFEST assay. Having been cultured for around nine days, the cells underwent CD4+ T cell isolation. BNT162b2 vaccine or mRNA-1273 vaccine was given to participants in two doses. The protocol was immunoSEQ multiplex PCR, while the TCRdb copy is restricted to in-frame clones and leaves out a portion. This sample has nearly 25,000 clones, with 69% found just once. The sequencing here drew on CD4+ T cells from PBMCs cultured with SARS-CoV-2 spike peptides, taken after COVID-19 vaccination. The source of these receptors is a human donor who received a COVID-19 vaccine.

The chain joins TRBV5-8 to TRBJ1-6; possible D gene TRBD1, 5 bases. This CDR3 is built from 14 residues. With 7 bases removed from V and 4 bases from J, the gap between germline ends came to 12 bases. CDR1 SGHTS and CDR2 YDEGEE come from the germline V gene. CDR3: CASGRDGYNSPLHF. Here the CDR3 DNA reads TGTGCCAGCGGCCGGGACGGTTATAATTCACCCCTCCACTTT.

The chain has TRBV5-1 and TRBJ2-7, with D uncertain. The V gene lost 4 bases and the J gene lost 2 bases, with 4 bases spanning the gap. The CDR3 contains 11 residues. Germline CDR1 SGHRS, CDR2 YFSETQ. The CDR3 sequence: CASSPTYEQYF. Here the CDR3 DNA reads TGCGCCAGCAGCCCCACCTACGAGCAGTACTTC.

V and J are TRBV7-9 and TRBJ1-2; the D gene is possibly TRBD1 (5 bases). The CDR3 runs 14 residues. Germline loops: CDR1 SEHNR, CDR2 FQNEAQ (reference sequence). The V end lost 4 bases, the J end lost 7 bases, and 16 bases lay between the germline ends. The CDR3 nucleotides are TGTGCCAGCAGCTCCAGCGGACCCGGGGGTGGCTACACCTTC. This encodes CASSSSGPGGGYTF.

CDR3 DNA: TGTGCCAGCTGCTTGGACAGAAGTTCGCGGGTGTTTTTT. The encoded protein is CASCLDRSSRVFF. The chain links TRBV6-5 to TRBJ1-4, with D possibly matching TRBD1 (6 bases). The CDR3 contains 13 residues. Germline CDR1 MNHEY, CDR2 SVGAGI. V shed 8 bases and J shed 15 bases, with 22 bases lying between them.

The V and J genes are TRBV24-1 and TRBJ2-5; 10 positions match TRBD2. The germline V gene encodes CDR1 KGHDR and CDR2 SFDVKD. The CDR3 loop spans 15 amino acids. V shed 3 bases, J shed 1 base, and the junction held 1 base outside the gene matches. The CDR3 spells CATSDPSGGQETQYF. The CDR3 DNA reads TGTGCCACCAGTGATCCTAGCGGGGGCCAAGAGACCCAGTACTTC.

A remark on this clone: The sample holds other DNA sequences that translate to the same CDR3. V gene TRBV6-5 combines with J gene TRBJ1-2; D not certain. V lost 6 bases and J 4 bases, leaving 9 bases between the germline ends. The length of the CDR3 is 12 residues. From germline, CDR1 is MNHEY and CDR2 SVGAGI. The CDR3 DNA is TGTGCCAGCAGCAATGACGGCTATGGCTACACCTTC. Protein product: CASSNDGYGYTF.

The gene calls are TRBV18 and TRBJ1-2; 8 bases agree with TRBD1. With 5 bases clipped from V and 3 bases from J, the junction kept 8 bases outside the gene matches. This CDR3 spans 15 amino acids. Germline-derived CDR1 and CDR2 are KGHSH and LQKENI. The CDR3 sequence is CASSGTQGADYGYTF. DNA of the CDR3: TGTGCCAGCTCAGGGACTCAGGGGGCCGACTATGGCTACACCTTC.

This clone was counted between two and nine times. The chain employs TRBV24-1 and TRBJ1-1; the D gene is possibly TRBD1 (5 bases). From germline, CDR1 is KGHDR and CDR2 SFDVKD. The CDR3 runs to 14 residues. V lost 2 bases and J 3 bases, leaving 9 bases between the germline ends. CDR3 sequence reads: CATSDSGAYTEAFF. The DNA for the CDR3 is TGTGCCACCAGTGATTCCGGGGCCTACACTGAAGCTTTCTTT.

The rearrangement uses TRBV18 and TRBJ2-2; D is perhaps TRBD1 (5 bases). The CDR3 has 16 amino acids. Germline V gene sequence: CDR1 KGHSH, CDR2 LQKENI. V dropped 3 bases and J dropped 3 bases, with 14 bases sitting between them. DNA of the CDR3: TGTGCCAGCTCACCCGTTTGGGGCAGGGACACCGGGGAGCTGTTTTTT. Protein sequence: CASSPVWGRDTGELFF.

The chain has TRBV29-1 and TRBJ1-1, with a tentative D call TRBD1 (5 bases). V was pared by 2 bases and J by 0 bases, with 7 bases between. This CDR3 spans 13 amino acids. The germline CDR1 and CDR2 sequences are SQVTM and ANQGSEA. The CDR3 region is CSVERGVNTEAFF. CDR3 sequence (DNA): TGCAGCGTTGAACGAGGGGTGAACACTGAAGCTTTCTTT.

This clone occurred a few times. V gene TRBV6-1 combines with J gene TRBJ1-5; D gene unclear. The V end lost 2 bases, the J end lost 7 bases, and 6 bases lay between the germline ends. The CDR3 extends over 12 amino acids. Germline-derived CDR1 and CDR2 are MNHNS and SASEGT. DNA of the CDR3: TGTGCCAGCAGTGAAATGGGGCAGCCCCAGCATTTT. Residues: CASSEMGQPQHF.

This sequence joins TRBV6-6 and TRBJ2-7; a possible D gene is TRBD2 (6 bases). V lost 4 bases to trimming and J lost 3 bases, with 10 bases between them. The CDR3 spans 13 residues. CDR1 MNHNY and CDR2 SVGAGI come from the germline V gene (reference sequence). The CDR3 loop reads CASSSPGVYEQYF. In nucleotides, the CDR3 is TGTGCCAGCAGTTCCCCGGGAGTCTACGAGCAGTACTTC.

The chain joins TRBV6-5 to TRBJ2-7; D is unclear. The length of the CDR3 is 14 residues. Per the germline V gene, CDR1 is MNHEY and CDR2 is SVGAGI. Trimming took 5 bases from V and 7 from J, leaving 18 bases between them. The CDR3 DNA reads as TGTGCCAGCAGTATTCGTGACTCAGCCGGGGAGCAGTACTTC. This codes for CASSIRDSAGEQYF.

The chain combines TRBV6-1 with TRBJ2-3; 7 positions agree with TRBD2. The CDR3 totals 18 residues. J gave up 2 bases and V 2 bases, and 13 bases lay outside the gene matches. Germline CDR1 and CDR2: MNHNS and SASEGT. CDR3 coding DNA: TGTGCCAGCAGTGAAAGGTTCGGAACTAGCGCATTCACAGATACGCAGTATTTT. It is translated as CASSERFGTSAFTDTQYF.

The genes are TRBV11-2 and TRBJ1-2, with 9 positions matching TRBD1. Germline V CDR1 and CDR2: SGHAT, FQNNGV. The trim removed 5 bases at V and 7 bases at J, leaving 8 bases unmatched. The CDR3 is 14 residues long. The CDR3 protein is CASSQDRGTSGYTF. The CDR3 nucleotides read TGTGCCAGCAGCCAGGACAGGGGAACCTCTGGCTACACCTTC.

Note on this clone: The junction departs from the called germline gene at one end, perhaps through a read error. The chain uses TRBV7-9 and TRBJ2-1; TRBD1 aligns across 9 bases. The germline V gene has CDR1 SEHNR and CDR2 FQNEAQ (reference sequence). This CDR3 is built from 15 residues. For the CDR3, the DNA is TGTGCCAGCAGATTAGTGGGACAGGGTCCCAATGAGCAGTTCTTC. Residues: CASRLVGQGPNEQFF. Complete variable domain (other parts from reference TRBV7-9 and TRBJ2-1): DTGVSQNPRHKITKRGQNVTFRCDPISEHNRLYWYRQTLGQGPEFLTYFQNEAQLEKSRLLSDRFSAERPKGSFSTLEIQRTEQGDSAMYLCASRLVGQGPNEQFFGPGTRLTVL.

The chain combines TRBV19 with TRBJ1-1; D ambiguous. CDR3 length: 13 residues. Germline CDR1 reads LNHDA; CDR2 reads SQIVND (reference sequence). V shed 1 base and J shed 7 bases, with 10 bases lying between them. CDR3 nucleotide sequence: TGTGCCAGTAGTATAGGGGCAGGTAATGAAGCTTTCTTT. This gives the protein CASSIGAGNEAFF.

This clone was detected a few times. The rearrangement links TRBV6-5 to TRBJ1-6; D is undetermined. CDR3 length: 12 amino acids. Germline CDR1 is MNHEY and CDR2 is SVGAGI. V gave up 8 bases and J gave up 8 bases, with 10 bases separating them. CDR3 amino acids: CASGRVDSPLHF. DNA of the CDR3: TGTGCCAGCGGGAGGGTTGATTCACCCCTCCACTTT.

The chain couples TRBV5-8 to TRBJ2-5, with TRBD1 matching over 7 bases. This CDR3 has 11 residues. The germline V gene encodes CDR1 SGHTS and CDR2 YDEGEE. The V gene end was trimmed by 4 bases and the J gene end by 13 bases; junction bases not matched to a gene: 7. As DNA, the CDR3 is TGTGCCAGCAGCCCCGACAGGGCCGTGTACTTC. This translates into CASSPDRAVYF.